The 10 T cell receptor beta chains below come from one sample, sequenced in a study of immune evolution from preneoplasia to lung adenocarcinoma. Using immunoSEQ multiplex PCR, the repertoire was profiled, and TCRdb retains in-frame clones only, with some absent. The sample shows 9,900 or so clones, more than 70% of them seen only once. The specimen was FFPE normal lung tissue adjacent to the tumor. The receptors here all came from a person aged 60 to 70 with lung adenocarcinoma. Some clones in this sample may be carry-over from other donors' samples.

As concerns this clone: A much larger clonotype is one base distant, so this may be a read error. The V and J genes are TRBV6-6 and TRBJ1-2; possibly TRBD1 for D (5 bases). This CDR3 is built from 13 residues. Germline loops: CDR1 MNHNY, CDR2 SVGAGI (reference sequence). The CDR3 DNA sequence: TGTACCAGCAGTGGGGGAAGTTGGGGTGGCTACACCTTC. It is translated as CTSSGGSWGGYTF.

The table lists this clone with a count of one. This sequence joins TRBV6-5 and TRBJ2-7; TRBD2 is a possible D gene (6 bases). V lost 4 bases and J lost 5, with 12 bases in between. CDR3 length: 13 residues. Germline CDR1 is MNHEY and CDR2 is SVGAGI. This chain's CDR3 is CASSSFAGHEQYF. The CDR3 DNA reads TGTGCCAGCAGTTCCTTCGCGGGGCACGAGCAGTACTTC.

The CDR3 region has the DNA TGTGCCAGCAGCCAAGAACTAGGAGGCACCTACGAGCAGTACTTC. Its protein is CASSQELGGTYEQYF. V gene TRBV4-2 combines with J gene TRBJ2-7; tentative D call: TRBD2 (5 bases). The germline gives CDR1 LGHNA, CDR2 YNFKEQ. Trimming removed 0 bases from V and 2 bases from J, with 11 bases in between. The CDR3 loop spans 15 amino acids.

This clone has just a few counts. The rearrangement uses TRBV5-1 and TRBJ1-4; D might be TRBD1 (5 bases). The V end lost 3 bases, the J end lost 0 bases, and 9 bases lay between the germline ends. Looked up from germline, CDR1 is SGHRS and CDR2 is YFSETQ. The CDR3 loop spans 15 amino acids. In DNA form, the CDR3 reads TGCGCCAGCAGCTGGGGGACGGCAACTAATGAAAAACTGTTTTTT. Encoded protein: CASSWGTATNEKLFF.

CDR3 in amino acids: CARTSGSSAQYF. The CDR3 DNA reads TGTGCTAGGACTAGCGGGAGTTCTGCGCAGTATTTT. The chain couples TRBV6-1 to TRBJ2-3, with TRBD2 identical over 13 bases. The CDR3 is 12 amino acids. Germline loops: CDR1 MNHNS, CDR2 SASEGT.

This sequence joins TRBV5-4 and TRBJ2-5; the D gene is possibly TRBD2 (5 bases). CDR3 length: 13 residues. V lost 4 bases and J 2 bases, leaving 9 bases between the germline ends. Germline CDR1 and CDR2: SGHNT and YYREEE (reference sequence). The CDR3 is CASSRGSQETQYF. The CDR3 DNA reads as TGTGCCAGCAGCCGCGGGTCTCAAGAGACCCAGTACTTC.

The chain combines TRBV7-2 with TRBJ2-2, with D tentatively TRBD2 (6 bases). Trimming left V 5 bases short and J 5 bases short, with 12 bases between. Germline lookup yields CDR1 SGHTA and CDR2 FQGNSA. The CDR3 has 14 residues. In DNA, the CDR3 is TGTGCCAGCAGCCGACTAGTTAGTACCGGGGAGCTGTTTTTT. Translation gives CASSRLVSTGELFF.

This chain joins TRBV11-2 and TRBJ2-1, with D perhaps matching TRBD1 (6 bases). This CDR3 contains 15 residues. Trimming took 1 base from V and 6 from J, leaving 13 bases between them. The germline gives CDR1 SGHAT, CDR2 FQNNGV. CDR3 amino acids: CASSLGNLQGNEQFF. DNA of the CDR3: TGTGCCAGCAGCTTAGGTAACCTACAGGGCAATGAGCAGTTCTTC.

The chain combines TRBV5-1 with TRBJ1-1; TRBD1 matches 8 bases. Germline lookup yields CDR1 SGHRS and CDR2 YFSETQ. The CDR3 loop spans 16 amino acids. J lost 0 bases, V lost 1 base, and 5 bases had no gene match. The chain's CDR3 is CASSLSQGALNTEAFF. Here the CDR3 DNA reads TGCGCCAGCAGCTTGTCCCAGGGGGCCTTGAACACTGAAGCTTTCTTT.

CDR3: CASSSGGTGNEKLFF. The CDR3 DNA reads as TGCGCCAGCAGCTCGGGCGGGACAGGGAATGAAAAACTGTTTTTT. The rearrangement links TRBV5-1 to TRBJ1-4, with 9 bases fitting TRBD1. This CDR3 spans 15 amino acids. V gave up 3 bases and J gave up 5 bases; unmatched junction bases: 5. CDR1 is SGHRS, CDR2 YFSETQ, per germline.